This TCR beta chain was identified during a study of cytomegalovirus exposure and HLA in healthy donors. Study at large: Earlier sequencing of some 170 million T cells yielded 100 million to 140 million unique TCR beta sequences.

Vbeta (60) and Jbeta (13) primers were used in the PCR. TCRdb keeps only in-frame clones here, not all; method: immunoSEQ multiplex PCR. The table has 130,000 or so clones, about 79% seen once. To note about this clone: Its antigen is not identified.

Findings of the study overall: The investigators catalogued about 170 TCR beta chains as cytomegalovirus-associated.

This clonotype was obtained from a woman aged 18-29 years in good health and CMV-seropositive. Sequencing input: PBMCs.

In nucleotides, the CDR3 is TGTGCTAGTGGTTTGGTACTTACGGGAAAACCCTACGAGCAGTACTTC. Translated: CASGLVLTGKPYEQYF. The chain has TRBV12-5 and TRBJ2-7, with D possibly being TRBD2 (5 bases). There are 16 residues in the CDR3. Looked up from germline, CDR1 is LGHNT and CDR2 is FRNRAP. V lost 0 bases to trimming and J lost 2 bases, with 14 bases between them.